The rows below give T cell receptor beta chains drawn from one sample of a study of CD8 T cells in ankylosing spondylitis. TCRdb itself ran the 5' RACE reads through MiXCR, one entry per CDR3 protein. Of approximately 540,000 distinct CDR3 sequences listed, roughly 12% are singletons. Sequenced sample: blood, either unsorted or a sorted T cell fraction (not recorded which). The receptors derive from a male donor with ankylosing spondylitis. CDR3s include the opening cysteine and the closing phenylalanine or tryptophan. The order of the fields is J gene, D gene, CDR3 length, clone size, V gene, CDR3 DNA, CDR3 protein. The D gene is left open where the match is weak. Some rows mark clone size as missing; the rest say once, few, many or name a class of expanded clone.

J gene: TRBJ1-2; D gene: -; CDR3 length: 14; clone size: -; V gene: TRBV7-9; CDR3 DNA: TGTGCCAGCAGCTTAGTTGGTAGGGCCTATGGCTACACCTTC; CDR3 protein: CASSLVGRAYGYTF
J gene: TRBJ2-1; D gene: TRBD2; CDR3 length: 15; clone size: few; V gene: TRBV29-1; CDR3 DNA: TGCAGCGTTGCAGGAGCGGGAATTTCCTACAATGAGCAGTTCTTC; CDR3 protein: CSVAGAGISYNEQFF
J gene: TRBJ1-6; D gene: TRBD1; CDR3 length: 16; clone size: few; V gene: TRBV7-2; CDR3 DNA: TGTGCCAGCAGCACAGTGGGACAGGGGGCGTATTCACCCCTCCACTTT; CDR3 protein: CASSTVGQGAYSPLHF
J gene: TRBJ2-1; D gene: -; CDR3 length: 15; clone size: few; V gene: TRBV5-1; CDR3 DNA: TGCGCCAGCAGCCGTGGGGGACAAGTATACAATGAGCAGTTCTTC; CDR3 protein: CASSRGGQVYNEQFF
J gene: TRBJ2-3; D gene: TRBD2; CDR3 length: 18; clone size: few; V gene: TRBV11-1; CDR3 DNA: TGTGCCAGCAGCTTCTACCGGGGACTAGCGGGAGACTTAGATACGCAGTATTTT; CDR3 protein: CASSFYRGLAGDLDTQYF
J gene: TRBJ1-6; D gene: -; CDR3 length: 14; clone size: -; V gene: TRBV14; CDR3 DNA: TGTGCCAGCAGCCAGACTAGATCCCGATCACCCCTCCACTTT; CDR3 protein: CASSQTRSRSPLHF
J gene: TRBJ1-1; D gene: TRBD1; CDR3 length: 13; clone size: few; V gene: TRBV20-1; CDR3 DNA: TGCAGTGCTAGAATACAGGGGGTGACTGAAGCTTTCTTT; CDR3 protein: CSARIQGVTEAFF
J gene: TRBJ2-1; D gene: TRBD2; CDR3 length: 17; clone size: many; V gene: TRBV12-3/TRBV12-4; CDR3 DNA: TGTGCCAGCAGTTCGGATAGCGGGAGGGCCTCTTACAATGAGCAGTTCTTC; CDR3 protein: CASSSDSGRASYNEQFF
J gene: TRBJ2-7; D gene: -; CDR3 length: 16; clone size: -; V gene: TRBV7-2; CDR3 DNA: TGTGCCAGCAGCCCCGATGGGGCCCCTATCTCCTACGAGCAGTACTTC; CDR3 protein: CASSPDGAPISYEQYF
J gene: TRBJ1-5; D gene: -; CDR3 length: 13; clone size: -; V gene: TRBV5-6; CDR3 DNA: TGTGCCAGCAGCTATTTTGGGGATCAGCCCCAGCATTTT; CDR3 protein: CASSYFGDQPQHF
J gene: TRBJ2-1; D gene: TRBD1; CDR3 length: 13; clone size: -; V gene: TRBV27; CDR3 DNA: TGTGCCACCAATGGACAGGGCCCTAATGAGCAGTTCTTC; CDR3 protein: CATNGQGPNEQFF
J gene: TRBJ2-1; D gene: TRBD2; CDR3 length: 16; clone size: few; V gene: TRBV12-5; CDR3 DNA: TGTGCTAGTGGCCTCCCCTCTAGCGGGAGTTCCGATGAGCAGTTCTTC; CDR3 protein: CASGLPSSGSSDEQFF
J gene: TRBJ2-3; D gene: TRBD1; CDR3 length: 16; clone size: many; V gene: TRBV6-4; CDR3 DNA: TGTGCCAGCAGTGACTCGACGGGACAGGGTTCAGATACGCAGTATTTT; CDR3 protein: CASSDSTGQGSDTQYF
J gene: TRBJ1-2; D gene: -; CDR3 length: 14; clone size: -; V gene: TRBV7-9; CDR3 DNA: TGTGCCAGCAGCTTAGTCGGAGCCCTGGGAGGCTACACCTTC; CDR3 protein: CASSLVGALGGYTF
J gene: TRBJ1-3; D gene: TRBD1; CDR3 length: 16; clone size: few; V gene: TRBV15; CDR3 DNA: TGTGCCACCAGCACCCCGGACAGGGAACCTGGAAACACCATATATTTT; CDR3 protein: CATSTPDREPGNTIYF
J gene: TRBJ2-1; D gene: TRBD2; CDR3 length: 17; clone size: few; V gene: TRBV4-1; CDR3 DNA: TGCGCCAGCAGCCAAGCTGGCGCGGGAGGAATGCACAATGAGCAGTTCTTC; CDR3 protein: CASSQAGAGGMHNEQFF
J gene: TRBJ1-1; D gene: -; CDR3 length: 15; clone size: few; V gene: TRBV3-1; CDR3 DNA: TGTGCCAGCAGCCAAGATCCAGGGTCGGACACTGAAGCTTTCTTT; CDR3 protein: CASSQDPGSDTEAFF
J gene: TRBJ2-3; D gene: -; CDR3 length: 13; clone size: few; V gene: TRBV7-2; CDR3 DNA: TGTGCCAGCAGCTTAGCTGTTTCAGATACGCAGTATTTT; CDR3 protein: CASSLAVSDTQYF
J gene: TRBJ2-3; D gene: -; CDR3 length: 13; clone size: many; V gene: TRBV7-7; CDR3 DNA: TGTGCCAGCAGCTTAGGGGTTAGAGATACGCAGTATTTT; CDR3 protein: CASSLGVRDTQYF
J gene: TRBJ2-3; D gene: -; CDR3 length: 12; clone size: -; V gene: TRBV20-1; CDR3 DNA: TGCAGTGCTCCGCGAGACCCAGATACGCAGTATTTT; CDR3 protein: CSAPRDPDTQYF
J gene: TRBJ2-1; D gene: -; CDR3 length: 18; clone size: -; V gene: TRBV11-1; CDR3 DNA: TGTGCCAGCAGCAGATGGTTGGCTAGCCGGGAGACCTACAATGAGCAGTTCTTC; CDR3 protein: CASSRWLASRETYNEQFF
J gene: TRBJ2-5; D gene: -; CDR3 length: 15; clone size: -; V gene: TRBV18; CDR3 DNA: TGTGCCAGCTCCCGGAGTGGGACGGACCAAGAGACCCAGTACTTC; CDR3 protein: CASSRSGTDQETQYF
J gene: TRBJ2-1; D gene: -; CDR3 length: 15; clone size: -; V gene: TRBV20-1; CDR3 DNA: TGCAGTGCTTCCGAAACTGTCAGCTCCTACAATGAGCAGTTCTTC; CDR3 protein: CSASETVSSYNEQFF
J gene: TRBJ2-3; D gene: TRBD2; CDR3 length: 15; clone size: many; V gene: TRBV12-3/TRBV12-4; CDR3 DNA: TGTGCCAGCAGTCTCCGGACTAGCGTAGCGGATACGCAGTATTTT; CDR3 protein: CASSLRTSVADTQYF
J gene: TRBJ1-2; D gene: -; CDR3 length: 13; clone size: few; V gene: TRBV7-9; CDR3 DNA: TGTGCCAGCAGCTTAATTATAGGTCATGGCTACACCTTC; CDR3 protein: CASSLIIGHGYTF
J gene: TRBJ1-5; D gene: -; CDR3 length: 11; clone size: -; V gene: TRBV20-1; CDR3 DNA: TGCAGTGCTATGGGTCCCGAGCCCCAGCATTTT; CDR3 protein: CSAMGPEPQHF
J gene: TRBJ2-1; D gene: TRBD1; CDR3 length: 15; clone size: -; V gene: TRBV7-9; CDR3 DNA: TGTGCCAGCAGTTTAGACAGGGATCCCTACAATGAGCAGTTCTTC; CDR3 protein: CASSLDRDPYNEQFF
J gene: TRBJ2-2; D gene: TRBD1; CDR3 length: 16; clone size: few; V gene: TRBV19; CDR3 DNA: TGTGCCAGTAGTGCAGGACAGGGGGCTGGACCCGGGGAGCTGTTTTTT; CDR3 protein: CASSAGQGAGPGELFF
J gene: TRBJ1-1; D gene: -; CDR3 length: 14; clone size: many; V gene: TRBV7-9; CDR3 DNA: TGTGCCAGCAGCTTAGTGGGGGCGCGAACTGAAGCTTTCTTT; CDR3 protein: CASSLVGARTEAFF
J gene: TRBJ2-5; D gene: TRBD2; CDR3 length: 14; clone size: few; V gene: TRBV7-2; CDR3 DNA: TGTGCCAGCAGCTCACCGGGACTAGCGTACTTCCAGTACTTC; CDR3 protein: CASSSPGLAYFQYF
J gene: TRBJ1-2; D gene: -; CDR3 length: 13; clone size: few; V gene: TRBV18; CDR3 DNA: TGTGCCAGCTCACCCCAGGAGAACTATGGCTACACCTTC; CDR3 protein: CASSPQENYGYTF
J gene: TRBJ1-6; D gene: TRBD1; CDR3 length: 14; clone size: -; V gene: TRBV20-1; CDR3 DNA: TGCAGTGCTGACGGGACAGGTGGAACTTCACCCCTCCACTTT; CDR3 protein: CSADGTGGTSPLHF
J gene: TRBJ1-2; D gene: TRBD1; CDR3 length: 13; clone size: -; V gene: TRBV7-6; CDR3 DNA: TGTGCCAGCAGCTTAGAGGGGGCCAATGGCTACACCTTC; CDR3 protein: CASSLEGANGYTF
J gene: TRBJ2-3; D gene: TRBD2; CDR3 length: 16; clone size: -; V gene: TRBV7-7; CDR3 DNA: TGTGCCAGCAGCTCTGCTAGCGGGAGTGGGACAGATACGCAGTATTTT; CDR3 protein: CASSSASGSGTDTQYF
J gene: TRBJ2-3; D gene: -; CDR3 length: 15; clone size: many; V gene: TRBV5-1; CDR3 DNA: TGCGCCAGCAAACAGGGTCCAGGGCAGGCAGATACGCAGTATTTT; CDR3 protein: CASKQGPGQADTQYF
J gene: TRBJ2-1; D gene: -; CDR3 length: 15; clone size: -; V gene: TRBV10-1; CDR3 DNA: TGCGCCAGCAGTGGGGGCGCCGGGACCCCCGGTGAGCAGTTCTTC; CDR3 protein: CASSGGAGTPGEQFF
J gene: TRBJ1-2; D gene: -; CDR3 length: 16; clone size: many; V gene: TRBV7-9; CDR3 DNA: TGTGCCAGCAGCCCTCAGGGAGTAGGGGTTCGCTATGGCTACACCTTC; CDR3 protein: CASSPQGVGVRYGYTF
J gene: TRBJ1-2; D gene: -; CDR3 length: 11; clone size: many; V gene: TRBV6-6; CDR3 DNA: TGTGCCAGCAGTGGTTATAGCGTCTACACCTTC; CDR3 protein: CASSGYSVYTF
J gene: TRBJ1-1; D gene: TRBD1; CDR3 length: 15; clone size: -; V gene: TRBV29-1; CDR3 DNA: TGCAGCGTTGAGGGGGTACAGGGGGTGAACACTGAAGCTTTCTTT; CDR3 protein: CSVEGVQGVNTEAFF
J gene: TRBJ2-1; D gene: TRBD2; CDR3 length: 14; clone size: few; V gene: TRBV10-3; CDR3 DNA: TGTGCCATCAGTGCCCTAGCGGGAGAGAGAGAGCAGTTCTTC; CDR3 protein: CAISALAGEREQFF
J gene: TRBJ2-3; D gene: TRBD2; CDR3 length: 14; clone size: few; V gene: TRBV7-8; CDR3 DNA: TGTGCCAGCCTGCTGACGGGAGGTGCAGATACGCAGTATTTT; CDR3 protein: CASLLTGGADTQYF
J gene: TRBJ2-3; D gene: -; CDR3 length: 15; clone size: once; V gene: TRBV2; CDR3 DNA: TGTGCCAGCAACGTCGCTGACCCTAGCACAGATACGCAGTATTTT; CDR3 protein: CASNVADPSTDTQYF
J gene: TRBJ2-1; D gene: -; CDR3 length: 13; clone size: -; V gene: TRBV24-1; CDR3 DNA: TGTGCCACCAGTGGGAAGGGCTACAATGAGCAGTTCTTC; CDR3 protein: CATSGKGYNEQFF
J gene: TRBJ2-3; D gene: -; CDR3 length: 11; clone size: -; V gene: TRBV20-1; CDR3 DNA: TGCAGTGCTAGAGTGGCCTATACGCAGTATTTT; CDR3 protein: CSARVAYTQYF
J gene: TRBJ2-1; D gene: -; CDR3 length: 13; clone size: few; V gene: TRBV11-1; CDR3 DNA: TGTGCCAGCAGCTTATATCTCTCAGGGGAGCAGTTCTTC; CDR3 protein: CASSLYLSGEQFF